This T cell receptor (beta chain) was identified during a study of blood T cell repertoires in COVID-19. Study overall: From T cells, B-cell-depleted T cells, or PBMCs came the material, which was cDNA or gDNA.

V was trimmed by 1 base and J by 4 bases, leaving 2 bases between them. This CDR3 is 11 amino acids long. The germline gives CDR1 SGHAT, CDR2 FQNNGV. In the authors' workflow: Nucleated cell number was recorded as an estimate derived from reference gene primer amplification. Data came from immunoSEQ multiplex PCR; TCRdb stores just in-frame clones and leaves some out. That table supplies the V and J calls and clone size; D and trimming were determined from the DNA. The table lists about 120,000 clones, 87% of them singletons. The clonotype comes from a human donor in a cohort sampled during active COVID-19. The chain joins TRBV11-2 to TRBJ2-7, with no clear D. The sample taken for sequencing was peripheral blood. In DNA, the CDR3 is TGTGCCAGCAGCTTAGCATACGAGCAGTACTTC. This codes for CASSLAYEQYF.